The TCR beta chain under discussion was sequenced for a study of blood T cell repertoires in COVID-19. The overall study: There were acute and convalescent COVID-19 samples, and they came from the United States, Italy and Spain. Sources were T cells, B-cell-depleted T cells, or PBMCs; the material itself was cDNA or gDNA.

In the authors' workflow: Estimates of nucleated cell counts were drawn from the amplification of reference gene primers. Profiled with immunoSEQ multiplex PCR; TCRdb holds only in-frame clones, not every one. The V and J calls and clone size were taken over from that table, and D and trimming were inferred from the DNA. This repertoire shows about 74,000 clones, about four fifths found once; its top ten account for over 30%. The CDR3 covers 13 residues. Per germline, CDR1 SQVTM and CDR2 ANQGSEA. Trimming removed 8 bases from V and 0 bases from J; junction bases left unmatched: 4. The specimen was peripheral blood. The genes are TRBV29-1 and TRBJ1-1; 9 bases fit TRBD1. This TCR derives from a man in his 70s with acute or convalescent COVID-19. CDR3 amino acids: CSTGQGLNTEAFF. The CDR3 region has the DNA TGCAGCACCGGACAGGGGCTGAACACTGAAGCTTTCTTT. Using reference TRBV29-1 and TRBJ1-1 for the parts outside the CDR3, the full variable domain is SAVISQKPSRDICQRGTSLTIQCQVDSQVTMMFWYRQQPGQSLTLIATANQGSEATYESGFVIDKFPISRPNLTFSTLTVSNMSPEDSSIYLCSTGQGLNTEAFFGQGTRLTVV.